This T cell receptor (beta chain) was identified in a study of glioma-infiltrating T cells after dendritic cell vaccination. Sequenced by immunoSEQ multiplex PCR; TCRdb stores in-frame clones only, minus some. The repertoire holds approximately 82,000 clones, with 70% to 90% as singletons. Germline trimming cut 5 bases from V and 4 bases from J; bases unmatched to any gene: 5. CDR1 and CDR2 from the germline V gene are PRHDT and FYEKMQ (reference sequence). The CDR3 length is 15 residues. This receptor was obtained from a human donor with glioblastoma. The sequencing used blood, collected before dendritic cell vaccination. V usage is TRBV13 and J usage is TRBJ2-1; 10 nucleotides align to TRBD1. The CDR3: CASSHRQGAYNEQFF. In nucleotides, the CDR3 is TGTGCCAGCAGCCACCGACAGGGGGCTTACAATGAGCAGTTCTTC.